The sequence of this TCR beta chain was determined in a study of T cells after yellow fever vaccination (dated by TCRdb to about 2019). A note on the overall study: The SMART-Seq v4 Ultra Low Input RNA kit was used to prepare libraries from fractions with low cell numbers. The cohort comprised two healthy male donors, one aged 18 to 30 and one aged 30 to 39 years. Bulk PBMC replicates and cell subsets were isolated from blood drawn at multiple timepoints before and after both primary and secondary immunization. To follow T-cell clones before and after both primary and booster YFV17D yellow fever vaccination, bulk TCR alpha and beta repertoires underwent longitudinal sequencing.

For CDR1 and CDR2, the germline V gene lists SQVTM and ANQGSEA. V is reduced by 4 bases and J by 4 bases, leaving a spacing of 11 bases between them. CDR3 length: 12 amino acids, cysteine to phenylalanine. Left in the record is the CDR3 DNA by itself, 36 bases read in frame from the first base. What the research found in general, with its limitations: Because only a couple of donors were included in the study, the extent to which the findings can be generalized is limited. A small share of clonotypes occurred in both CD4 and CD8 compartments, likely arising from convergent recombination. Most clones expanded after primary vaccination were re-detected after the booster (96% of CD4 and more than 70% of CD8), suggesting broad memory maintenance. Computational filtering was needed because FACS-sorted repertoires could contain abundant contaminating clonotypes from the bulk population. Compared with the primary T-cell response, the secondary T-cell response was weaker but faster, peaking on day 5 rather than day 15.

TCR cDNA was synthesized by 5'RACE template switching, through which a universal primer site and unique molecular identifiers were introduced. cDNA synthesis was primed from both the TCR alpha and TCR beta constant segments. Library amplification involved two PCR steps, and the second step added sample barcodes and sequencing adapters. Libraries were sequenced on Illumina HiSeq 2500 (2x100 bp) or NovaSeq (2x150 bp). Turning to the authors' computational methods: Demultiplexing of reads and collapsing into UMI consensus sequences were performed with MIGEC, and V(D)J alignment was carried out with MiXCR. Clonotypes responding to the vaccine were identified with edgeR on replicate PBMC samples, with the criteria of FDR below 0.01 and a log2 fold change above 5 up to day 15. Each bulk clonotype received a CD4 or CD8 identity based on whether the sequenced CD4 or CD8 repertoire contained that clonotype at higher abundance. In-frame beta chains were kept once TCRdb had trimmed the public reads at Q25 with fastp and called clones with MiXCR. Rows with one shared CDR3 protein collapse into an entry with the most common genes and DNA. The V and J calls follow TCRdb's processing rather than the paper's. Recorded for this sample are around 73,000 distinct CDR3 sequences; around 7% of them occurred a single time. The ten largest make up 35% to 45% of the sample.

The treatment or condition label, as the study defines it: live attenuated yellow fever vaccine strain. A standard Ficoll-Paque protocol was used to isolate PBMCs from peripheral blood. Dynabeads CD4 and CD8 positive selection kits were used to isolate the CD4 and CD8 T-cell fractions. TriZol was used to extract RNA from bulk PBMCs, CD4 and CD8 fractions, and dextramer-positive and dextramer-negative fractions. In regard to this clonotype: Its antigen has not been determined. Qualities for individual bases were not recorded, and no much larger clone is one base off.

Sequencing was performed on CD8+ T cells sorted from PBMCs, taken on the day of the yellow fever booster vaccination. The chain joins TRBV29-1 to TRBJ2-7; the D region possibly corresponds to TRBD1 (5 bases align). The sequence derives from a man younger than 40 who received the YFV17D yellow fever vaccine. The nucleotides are TGCAGCGTTGTTTACCAGGGATACGAGCAGTACTTC. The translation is CSVVYQGYEQYF.